The clone carrying this T cell receptor beta chain was seen at least ten times. Its antigen is unknown. cDNA was made from about 480 ng RNA using alpha and beta constant primers. Alpha and beta chain libraries were made separately by chain-specific third strand synthesis with multiplexing indices. TCRdb re-analysed the 5' RACE reads in MiXCR, keeping a single row per CDR3 protein. The top ten clones hold 3% to 4.5% of a sample with some 25,000 distinct CDR3 sequences, approximately 9% of them seen once. This sample stems from a study of HIV-infected patients and healthy controls. Study-wide findings and caveats: Comparisons were complicated because patients and controls had unequal numbers of distinct sequences.

No cell fractionation was done, so the repertoire covers all unsorted peripheral blood T cells. The CDR3 runs to 13 residues. Germline CDR1 reads LGHNA; CDR2 reads YNFKEQ. Trimming stripped 1 base from V and 7 bases from J, with 10 bases between. The sequence was obtained from an adult in good health. The J gene is TRBJ1-2, the V gene TRBV4-2; TRBD1 might be the D (5 bases). Sequencing used blood. This CDR3 reads CASSQGARAGYTF. The CDR3 region has the DNA TGTGCCAGCAGCCAAGGTGCCAGGGCTGGCTACACCTTC.